The T cell receptor (beta chain) under discussion was sequenced for a study of human T cells and chemical hapten exposure. Study results and caveats: TCRs exceeding a frequency of 1 in 1000 stayed unchanged under DPC sensitization.

Germline lookup yields CDR1 SGDLS and CDR2 YYNGEE. The germline V and J ends were trimmed by 2 bases and 3 bases, with 11 bases remaining between them. This CDR3 spans 15 amino acids. On this clonotype: Its antigen is not identified.

The library attached unique molecular identifiers to individual cDNA molecules. TCRdb reanalysed the reads using MiXCR and keeps one entry per CDR3 protein. The table shows 95,000 to 150,000 distinct CDR3 sequences, with 8.5% occurring only once. Total RNA extraction was carried out from unfractionated whole blood. This TCR came from a human donor in good health. Some clones in this sample may be carry-over from other donors' samples. Sequencing input: whole blood. V is TRBV9 and J is TRBJ2-2; possible D gene TRBD2, 5 bases. In nucleotides, the CDR3 is TGTGCCAGCAGCGTCGCCGACTACGACACCGGGGAGCTGTTTTTT. It specifies CASSVADYDTGELFF.